Detailed here is one T cell receptor (beta chain). Its antigen is not yet known. The record has no base qualities; no much larger clone is one base away. Sequenced on an Illumina HiSeq 1500. TCRdb reprocessed the public reads (quality trimming at Q25 with fastp, clone calling with MiXCR) and kept in-frame beta chains. Each CDR3 protein appears once, grouped with its most common genes and DNA. The sample table lists hundreds of thousands of distinct CDR3 sequences, around a tenth of them with a count of one. The ten largest clones add up to 4.3% of the sample. This sample was taken from a study of T cell repertoires in cytomegalovirus infection (dated by TCRdb to between 2018 and 2021). About the full investigation: Because public TCR beta signatures pointed to carriage of CMV infection together with the matching HLA type, the HLA type of each donor mattered for the analysis. Broad study findings and their caveats: In both this cohort and an independent cohort of 350 to 400 donors, the cumulative frequency of public TCR beta family members distinguished carriers of CMV infection plus the relevant HLA type. The ex vivo response was dominated by HLA-C-restricted CMV-specific TCR beta clonotypes, which also provided the single most frequent clonotype in two of eight donors.

Trimming costs V 7 bases and J 6 bases, and their ends lie 19 bases apart. The CDR3 goes from the cysteine to the phenylalanine over 14 residues. Left in the record is the CDR3 DNA by itself, 42 bases read in frame from the first base. The receptor was derived from a human donor in good health (CMV status not recorded). Some clones in this sample may be carry-over from other donors' samples. The rearranged segments are TRBV12-3 or TRBV12-4 and TRBJ2-7; the best D guess is TRBD1, with 6 bases matching. The sequencing input was PBMCs. The base sequence is TGTGCCAGCAATATACAGGGCTCTTCCGGCGAGCAGTACTTC. The resulting protein is CASNIQGSSGEQYF.